This entry lists 16 T cell receptor beta chains sequenced from one sample in a study of cytomegalovirus exposure and HLA in healthy donors. Only in-frame clones appear in the TCRdb table, and some are missing; sequencing was by immunoSEQ multiplex PCR. The table shows some 150,000 clones, with roughly 90% occurring only once. The sample comprised PBMCs. The receptors here all came from a man in his late teens or twenties in good health and CMV-seropositive.

The chain uses TRBV7-8 and TRBJ2-3, with 7 bases identical to TRBD1. The CDR3 consists of 14 residues. Germline-derived CDR1 and CDR2 are SGHVS and FQNEAQ. Trimming cost V 5 bases and J 4 bases; bases outside gene matches: 6. In nucleotides, the CDR3 is TGTGCCAGCAGCCTCCGGACAGGACCAGATACGCAGTATTTT. This sequence encodes CASSLRTGPDTQYF.

The chain carries TRBV19 and TRBJ1-3, with D unclear. V lost 6 bases and J lost 0, with 9 bases in between. This CDR3 has 14 residues. Germline V gene lookup returns CDR1 LNHDA and CDR2 SQIVND (reference sequence). The CDR3 sequence: CASSPGFSGNTIYF. CDR3 coding DNA: TGTGCCAGTAGCCCGGGGTTCTCTGGAAACACCATATATTTT.

J is TRBJ2-1 and V is TRBV11-3, with 12 bases lining up with TRBD2. The CDR3 spans 16 residues. V was pared by 5 bases and J by 4 bases, with 6 bases of the junction left unmatched. Looked up from germline, CDR1 is SGHNT and CDR2 is YENEEA. This CDR3 reads CASSPRTSGAYNEQFF. DNA of the CDR3: TGTGCCAGCAGCCCCCGGACTAGCGGGGCGTACAATGAGCAGTTCTTC.

V usage is TRBV2 and J usage is TRBJ2-1, with D unresolved. The V end was cut by 6 bases, the J end by 0 bases, with 12 bases between. CDR3 length: 15 residues. From germline, CDR1 is SNHLY and CDR2 FYNNEI. The CDR3 region is CASRENDSSYNEQFF. The CDR3 DNA sequence: TGTGCCAGCAGGGAGAACGATAGCTCCTACAATGAGCAGTTCTTC.

J is TRBJ2-7 and V is TRBV4-3, with TRBD2 as a possible D gene (5 bases). Trimming stripped 4 bases from V and 1 base from J, with 32 bases between. CDR3 length: 21 residues. CDR1 and CDR2 (germline): LGHNA, YSLEER. CDR3 nucleotide sequence: TGCGCCAGCAGCCGCCTCGGGTATTCCAGCGGACCTCGAGACGGGTCCTACGAGCAGTACTTC. Protein product: CASSRLGYSSGPRDGSYEQYF.

This rearrangement joins TRBV5-1 to TRBJ2-2, with a weak D call TRBD2 (6 bases). The germline V gene encodes CDR1 SGHRS and CDR2 YFSETQ. This CDR3 spans 15 amino acids. With 3 bases removed from V and 7 bases from J, the gap between germline ends came to 16 bases. CDR3 residues: CASSSSAGGGGELFF. DNA of the CDR3: TGCGCCAGCAGCTCGTCCGCCGGGGGAGGCGGGGAGCTGTTTTTT.

This chain joins TRBV2 and TRBJ2-3, with D hard to call. This CDR3 is 15 amino acids long. V lost 6 bases, J lost 3 bases, and 16 bases lay in between. CDR1 is SNHLY and CDR2 is FYNNEI in the germline V gene. In DNA, the CDR3 is TGTGCCAGCAGGAAAACTGGGCCCCTTACAGATACGCAGTATTTT. It codes for CASRKTGPLTDTQYF.

The rearrangement joins TRBV5-4 to TRBJ2-7; D perhaps matches TRBD1 (6 bases). Germline V gives CDR1 SGHNT, CDR2 YYREEE (reference sequence). V was clipped by 4 bases and J by 6 bases, with 14 bases between them. The CDR3 has 13 residues. The CDR3 region is CASSLDRHREQYF. The CDR3 nucleotides are TGTGCCAGCAGCCTAGACAGGCACCGCGAGCAGTACTTC.

This clone has only a few counts. The chain joins TRBV4-1 to TRBJ2-7; 13 bases match TRBD2. The V segment lost 3 bases and the J segment 5 bases; nucleotides outside the gene matches: 4. The CDR3 sequence is 15 residues long. Germline V gene data show CDR1 as MGHRA and CDR2 as YSYEKL. The CDR3 here is CASSHPGTSGNEQYF. CDR3 in DNA: TGCGCCAGCAGCCACCCGGGGACTAGCGGGAACGAGCAGTACTTC.

The V gene is TRBV30, the J gene TRBJ2-1, with 7 positions matching TRBD2. This CDR3 spans 13 amino acids. The ends lost 2 bases at V and 9 bases at J; junction bases unmatched: 7. CDR1 GTSNPN and CDR2 SVGIG come from the germline V gene (reference sequence). CDR3 sequence (DNA): TGTGCCTGGAGTAGCCTAGCGGCGGGTGAGCAGTTCTTC. This encodes CAWSSLAAGEQFF.

The chain has TRBV23-1 and TRBJ1-1; D may be TRBD1 (6 bases). TRBV23-1 is recorded as an ORF, its role being uncertain. CDR3 size: 18 residues. Trimming removed 0 bases at V and 1 base at J, with 18 bases between. CDR3: CASSQSPQGLLWNTEAFF. The CDR3, as DNA: TGCGCCAGCAGTCAATCCCCACAGGGATTGCTTTGGAACACTGAAGCTTTCTTT.

This rearrangement joins TRBV11-2 to TRBJ2-7; 10 positions agree with TRBD2. V shed 3 bases and J 0 bases; nucleotides not matched to a gene: 5. This CDR3 is 16 amino acids long. Germline CDR1 and CDR2: SGHAT and FQNNGV. CDR3 sequence reads: CASSFGASGSSYEQYF. Here the CDR3 DNA reads TGTGCCAGCAGCTTTGGAGCTAGCGGGAGCTCCTACGAGCAGTACTTC.

This chain joins TRBV5-1 and TRBJ1-5; a weak D match, TRBD1 (5 bases). The CDR3 totals 14 residues. Germline values: CDR1 SGHRS, CDR2 YFSETQ. The germline V and J ends were trimmed by 0 bases and 4 bases, with 8 bases remaining between them. CDR3 nucleotide sequence: TGCGCCAGCAGCTTGGTCGGGGGTAATCAGCCCCAGCATTTT. Its translation: CASSLVGGNQPQHF.

CDR3 DNA sequence: TGTGCCAGCAGGGGGCCCAGGGATACGCAGTATTTT. Translation: CASRGPRDTQYF. This chain links TRBV2 with TRBJ2-3; TRBD1 is a possible D gene (5 bases). This CDR3 is 12 amino acids long. Germline CDR1 SNHLY, CDR2 FYNNEI. The ends were cut back, 6 bases at V and 6 bases at J, with 10 bases in the middle.

This clone has just one count. The chain employs TRBV7-9 and TRBJ1-6; D perhaps matches TRBD1 (6 bases). V was pared by 0 bases and J by 4 bases, with 19 bases between. The CDR3 is 19 amino acids. Germline values: CDR1 SEHNR, CDR2 FQNEAQ (reference sequence). The CDR3 sequence is CASSLAVGNREQYNSPLHF. The CDR3 DNA sequence: TGTGCCAGCAGCTTAGCCGTCGGTAACAGGGAGCAATATAATTCACCCCTCCACTTT.

This chain joins TRBV18 and TRBJ2-7, with D possibly being TRBD2 (5 bases). Germline V lookup: CDR1 KGHSH, CDR2 LQKENI. V was shortened by 3 bases and J by 0 bases, with 15 bases between the two germline ends. The CDR3 runs to 16 residues. The CDR3 sequence: CASSPGAQRASYEQYF. The CDR3 nucleotides are TGTGCCAGCTCACCGGGAGCTCAGAGAGCCTCCTACGAGCAGTACTTC.